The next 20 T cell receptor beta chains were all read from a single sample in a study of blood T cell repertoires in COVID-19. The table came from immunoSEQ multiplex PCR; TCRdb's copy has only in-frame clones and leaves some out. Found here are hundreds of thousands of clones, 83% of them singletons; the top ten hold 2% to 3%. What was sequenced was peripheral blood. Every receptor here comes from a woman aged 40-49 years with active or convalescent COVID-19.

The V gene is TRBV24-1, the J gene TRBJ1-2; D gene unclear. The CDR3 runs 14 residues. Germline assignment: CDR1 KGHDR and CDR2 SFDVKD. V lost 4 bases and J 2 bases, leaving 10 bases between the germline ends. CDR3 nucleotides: TGTGCCACCAGTGACTACGAGGGAAACTATGGCTACACCTTC. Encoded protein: CATSDYEGNYGYTF.

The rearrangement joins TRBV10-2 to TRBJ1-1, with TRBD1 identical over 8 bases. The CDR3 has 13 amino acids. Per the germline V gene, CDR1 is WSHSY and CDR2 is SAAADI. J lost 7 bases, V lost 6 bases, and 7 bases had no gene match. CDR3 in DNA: TGCGCCAGCAGACAGGGGGAGGTGGTTGAAGCTTTCTTT. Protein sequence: CASRQGEVVEAFF.

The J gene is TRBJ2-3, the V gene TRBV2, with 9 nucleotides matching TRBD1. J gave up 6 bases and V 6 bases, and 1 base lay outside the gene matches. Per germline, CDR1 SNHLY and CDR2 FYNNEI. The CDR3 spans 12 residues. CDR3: CASRQGADTQYF. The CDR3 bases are TGTGCCAGCAGACAGGGGGCGGATACGCAGTATTTT.

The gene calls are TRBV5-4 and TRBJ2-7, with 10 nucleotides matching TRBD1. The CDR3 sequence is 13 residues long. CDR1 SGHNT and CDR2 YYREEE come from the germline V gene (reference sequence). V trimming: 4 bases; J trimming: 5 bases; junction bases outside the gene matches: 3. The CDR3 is CASSPGQGDEQYF. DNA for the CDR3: TGTGCCAGCAGCCCCGGACAGGGGGACGAGCAGTACTTC.

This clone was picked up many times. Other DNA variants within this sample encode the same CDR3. CDR3 coding DNA: TGTGCCAGCAGTCGGACTAGCGCGAACACCGGGGAGCTGTTTTTT. Protein: CASSRTSANTGELFF. The chain recombines TRBV7-3 with TRBJ2-2, with TRBD2 identical over 9 bases. CDR1 and CDR2 (germline): SGHTA, FQGTGA. This CDR3 is 15 amino acids long. With V trimmed by 6 bases and J by 0 bases, 2 bases remained unmatched.

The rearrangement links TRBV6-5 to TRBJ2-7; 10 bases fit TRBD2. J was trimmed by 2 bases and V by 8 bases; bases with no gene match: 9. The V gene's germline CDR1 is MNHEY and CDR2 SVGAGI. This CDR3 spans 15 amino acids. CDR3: CASSTSSGSTYEQYF. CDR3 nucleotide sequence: TGTGCCAGCTCCACCTCTAGCGGGAGCACCTACGAGCAGTACTTC.

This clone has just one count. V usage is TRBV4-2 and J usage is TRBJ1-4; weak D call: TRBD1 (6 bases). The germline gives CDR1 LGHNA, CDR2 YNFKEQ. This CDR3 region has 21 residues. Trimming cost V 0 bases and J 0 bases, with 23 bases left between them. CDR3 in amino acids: CASSQEYRTGYTEATNEKLFF. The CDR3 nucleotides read TGTGCCAGCAGCCAAGAATATCGTACAGGGTATACCGAAGCAACTAATGAAAAACTGTTTTTT.

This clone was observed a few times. In DNA form, the CDR3 reads TGTGCCGAGCGGGGGGCTGGAAACTATGGCTACACCTTC. This sequence encodes CAERGAGNYGYTF. The rearrangement joins TRBV28 to TRBJ1-2; tentatively, D is TRBD1 (6 bases). The CDR3 is 13 residues long. Trimming shortened V by 11 bases and J by 2 bases, and 15 bases separated the two germline ends. Germline CDR1 is MDHEN and CDR2 is SYDVKM.

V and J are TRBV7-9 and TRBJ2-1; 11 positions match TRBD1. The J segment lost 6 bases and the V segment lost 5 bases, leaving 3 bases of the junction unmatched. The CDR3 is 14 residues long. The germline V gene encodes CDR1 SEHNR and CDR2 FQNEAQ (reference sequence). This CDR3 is CASSPGTGGNEQFF. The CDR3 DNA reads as TGTGCCAGCAGCCCCGGGACAGGGGGCAATGAGCAGTTCTTC.

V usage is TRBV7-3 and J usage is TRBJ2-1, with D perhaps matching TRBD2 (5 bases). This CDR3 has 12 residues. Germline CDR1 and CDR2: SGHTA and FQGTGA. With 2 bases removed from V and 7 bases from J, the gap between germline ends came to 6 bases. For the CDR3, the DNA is TGTGCCAGCAGCTTACGCGGGAATGAGCAGTTCTTC. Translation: CASSLRGNEQFF.

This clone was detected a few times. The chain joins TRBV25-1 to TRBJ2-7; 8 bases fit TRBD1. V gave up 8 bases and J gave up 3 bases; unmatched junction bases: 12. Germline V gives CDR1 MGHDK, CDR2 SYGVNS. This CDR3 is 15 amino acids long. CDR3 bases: TGTGCCAGCGGGACAGGCGGTAACCTCAACTACGAGCAGTACTTC. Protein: CASGTGGNLNYEQYF.

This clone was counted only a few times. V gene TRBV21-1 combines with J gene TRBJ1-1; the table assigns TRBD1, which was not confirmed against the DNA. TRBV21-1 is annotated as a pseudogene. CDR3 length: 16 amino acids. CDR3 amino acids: CASSKCWTGMNTEAFF. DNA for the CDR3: TGTGCCAGCAGCAAATGCTGGACAGGGATGAACACTGAAGCTTTCTTT.

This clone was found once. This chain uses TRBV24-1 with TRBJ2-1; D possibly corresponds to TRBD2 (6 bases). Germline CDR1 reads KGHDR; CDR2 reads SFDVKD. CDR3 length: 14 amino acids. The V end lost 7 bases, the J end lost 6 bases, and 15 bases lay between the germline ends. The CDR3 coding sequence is TGTGCCACCAGCCGGGACTCGGAAGTCAATGAGCAGTTCTTC. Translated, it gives CATSRDSEVNEQFF.

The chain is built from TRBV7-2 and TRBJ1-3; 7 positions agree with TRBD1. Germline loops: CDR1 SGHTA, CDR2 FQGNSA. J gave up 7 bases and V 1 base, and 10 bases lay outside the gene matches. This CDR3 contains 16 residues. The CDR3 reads CASSLVVPGGRNTIYF. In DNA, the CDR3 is TGTGCCAGCAGCTTAGTAGTCCCAGGGGGGAGGAACACCATATATTTT.

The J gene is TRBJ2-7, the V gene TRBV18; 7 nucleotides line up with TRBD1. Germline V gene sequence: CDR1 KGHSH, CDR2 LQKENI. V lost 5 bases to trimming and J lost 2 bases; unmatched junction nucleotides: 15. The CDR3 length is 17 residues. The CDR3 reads CASSTRATRDSTYEQYF. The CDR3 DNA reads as TGTGCCAGCTCAACAAGGGCGACCCGGGACAGCACCTACGAGCAGTACTTC.

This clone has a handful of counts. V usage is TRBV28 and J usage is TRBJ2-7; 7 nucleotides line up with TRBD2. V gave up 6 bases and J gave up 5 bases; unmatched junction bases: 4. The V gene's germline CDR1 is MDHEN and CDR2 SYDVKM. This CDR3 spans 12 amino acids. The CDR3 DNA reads TGTGCCAGCAGGTCGACTAGCAACGAGCAGTACTTC. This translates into CASRSTSNEQYF.

The CDR3 is CASNLDTNTGELFF. The CDR3 DNA is TGTGCCAGCAACTTGGACACGAACACCGGGGAGCTGTTTTTT. The chain recombines TRBV11-3 with TRBJ2-2; D might be TRBD1 (5 bases). The CDR3 runs to 14 residues. V was cut by 7 bases and J by 0 bases, with 9 bases left in between. Germline V gene lookup returns CDR1 SGHNT and CDR2 YENEEA. The whole variable domain, remainder taken from reference TRBV11-3 and TRBJ2-2, is EAGVVQSPRYKIIEKKQPVAFWCNPISGHNTLYWYLQNLGQGPELLIRYENEEAVDDSQLPKDRFSAERLKGVDSTLKIQPAELGDSAVYLCASNLDTNTGELFFGEGSRLTVL.

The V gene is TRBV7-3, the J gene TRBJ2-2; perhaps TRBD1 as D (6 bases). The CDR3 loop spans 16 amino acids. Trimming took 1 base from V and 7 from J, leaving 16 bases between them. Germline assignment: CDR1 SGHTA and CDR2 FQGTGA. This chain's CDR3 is CASSLNPQGLGGELFF. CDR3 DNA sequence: TGTGCCAGCAGCTTAAATCCCCAGGGGCTCGGCGGGGAGCTGTTTTTT.

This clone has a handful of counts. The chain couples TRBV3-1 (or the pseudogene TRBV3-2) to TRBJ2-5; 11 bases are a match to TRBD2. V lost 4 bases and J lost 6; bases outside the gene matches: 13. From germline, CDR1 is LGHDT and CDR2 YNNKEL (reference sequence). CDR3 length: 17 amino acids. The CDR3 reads CASSLVFGTSGHQTQYF. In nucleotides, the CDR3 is TGTGCCAGCAGCCTGGTTTTTGGGACTAGCGGCCACCAGACCCAGTACTTC.

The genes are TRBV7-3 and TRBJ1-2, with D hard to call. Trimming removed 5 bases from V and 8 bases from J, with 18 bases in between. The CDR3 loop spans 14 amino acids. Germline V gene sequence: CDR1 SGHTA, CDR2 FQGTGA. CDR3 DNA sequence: TGTGCCAGCAGCGCGGGAGGAAAGGCTTGGGGCTACACCTTC. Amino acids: CASSAGGKAWGYTF.